This T cell receptor beta chain emerged from a study of blood T cell repertoires in COVID-19. Across the whole study: Samples representing acute and convalescent COVID-19 were sourced from the United States, Italy and Spain. PBMCs, B-cell-depleted T cells, or T cells were the source of the cDNA or gDNA that made up the material.

In the original analysis: By means of reference gene primer amplification, nucleated cell counts were estimated. TCRdb's copy holds only in-frame clones and misses some; the assay was immunoSEQ multiplex PCR. Clone size and V and J calls were adopted from that table, with D and trimming inferred from the DNA. The top ten hold 3% of the sample, which has more than 200,000 clones, roughly nine tenths seen once. Germline values: CDR1 SGDLS, CDR2 YYNGEE. The V segment lost 0 bases and the J segment 2 bases; nucleotides outside the gene matches: 5. CDR3 size: 17 residues. This receptor was obtained from a man in his late teens or twenties with active or convalescent COVID-19. Sequencing input: peripheral blood. This rearrangement joins TRBV9 to TRBJ2-1; TRBD2 matches at 10 bases. CDR3: CASSVAQREGPYNEQFF. The CDR3 nucleotides read TGTGCCAGCAGCGTAGCACAGCGGGAGGGCCCCTACAATGAGCAGTTCTTC. Full variable domain (remainder filled in from reference TRBV9 and TRBJ2-1): DSGVTQTPKHLITATGQRVTLRCSPRSGDLSVYWYQQSLDQGLQFLIQYYNGEERAKGNILERFSAQQFPDLHSELNLSSLELGDSALYFCASSVAQREGPYNEQFFGPGTRLTVL.